This T cell receptor beta chain emerged from a study of blood T cell repertoires in COVID-19. Background on the study: Collection of acute and convalescent COVID-19 samples took place in the United States, Italy and Spain.

Study processing details: Amplification of reference gene primers was used by the study to estimate nucleated cell counts. Produced via immunoSEQ multiplex PCR; TCRdb's table is partial and in-frame only. V and J calls and clone size are given by that table; D and trimming were obtained from the DNA. The data show more than 250,000 clones, with around 83% seen just once and about 4% held by the top ten. This CDR3 region has 12 residues. The sequence was collected from a young man with active or convalescent COVID-19. This chain joins TRBV21-1 and TRBJ2-7; TRBD1 reflects the table's D call only, with no check against the DNA. TRBV21-1 is reported as a pseudogene. The sequenced sample was peripheral blood. CDR3 amino acids: CASNRAPYEQYF. CDR3 coding DNA: TGTGCCAGCAACAGGGCCCCCTACGAGCAGTACTTC.